This TCR beta chain was sequenced during a study of CD8+CD57+ T cells in acquired aplastic anemia. Study information: DNA from sorted CD4+ and CD8+ cells averaged approximately 2.9 ug. Healthy CD8+ samples averaged around 10 million reads.

The J segment lost 8 bases and the V segment lost 7 bases, leaving 10 bases of the junction unmatched. Germline assignment: CDR1 SGHNT and CDR2 YYREEE (reference sequence). CDR3 length equals 13 residues. Points from the study as a whole: Controls did not differ significantly from patients in CD8+ Simpson's diversity.

Profiling that covered TCR beta VDJ and CDR3 relied on genomic DNA as its template. TCRdb ran MiXCR on the reads and lists one entry per CDR3 protein. The sample contains some 190,000 distinct CDR3 sequences, approximately 46% of which appear only once. Details on this clonotype: The antigen is unknown.

The chain links TRBV5-4 to TRBJ1-2; 8 positions agree with TRBD1. The sequence came from a human donor in good health. The sequenced sample consisted of sorted CD4+, CD8+, or CD8+CD57+ T cells (not recorded which) from PBMCs. CDR3 loop: CASVDRAGGGYTF. CDR3 bases: TGTGCCAGCGTGGACAGGGCCGGAGGAGGCTACACCTTC.